The next 24 T cell receptor beta chains were all read from a single sample in a study of T cell responses to AZD1222 COVID-19 vaccine. Generated by immunoSEQ multiplex PCR, the TCRdb table keeps only in-frame clones and is missing some. The sample consists of about 140,000 clones, around 89% of them appearing once. The material sequenced was peripheral blood, taken on day 0 of AZD1222 vaccination. The receptors stem from an adult in good health.

The rearrangement links TRBV9 to TRBJ1-6; no clear D gene. V shed 2 bases and J shed 7 bases, with 13 bases lying between them. CDR3 length: 15 residues. Germline V gene data show CDR1 as SGDLS and CDR2 as YYNGEE. The DNA for the CDR3 is TGTGCCAGCAGCGTCGGTGGCAACTTAAATTCACCCCTCCACTTT. Amino acids: CASSVGGNLNSPLHF.

The rearrangement joins TRBV6-2 or TRBV6-3 to TRBJ2-1, with TRBD1 matching 7 bases. Germline values: CDR1 MNHEY, CDR2 SVGEGT. This CDR3 is 14 amino acids long. The J segment lost 4 bases and the V segment lost 6 bases, leaving 6 bases of the junction unmatched. The CDR3 region has the DNA TGTGCCAGCAGCAACGGGACAGCTTACAATGAGCAGTTCTTC. The encoded protein is CASSNGTAYNEQFF.

The chain couples TRBV5-1 to TRBJ1-1; perhaps TRBD1 as D (6 bases). There are 15 residues in the CDR3. Trimming took off 1 base at V and 1 base at J, with 11 bases between the two ends. Germline-derived CDR1 and CDR2 are SGHRS and YFSETQ. The CDR3 is CASSLTGSGNTEAFF. The CDR3 DNA reads as TGCGCCAGCAGCTTGACAGGGTCTGGGAACACTGAAGCTTTCTTT.

This chain links TRBV6-5 with TRBJ1-5; D gene ambiguous. CDR1 MNHEY and CDR2 SVGAGI come from the germline V gene. The length of the CDR3 is 14 residues. V was trimmed by 5 bases and J by 3 bases, leaving 11 bases between them. The chain's CDR3 is CASSRAGINQPQHF. The DNA of the CDR3 is TGTGCCAGCAGTCGGGCCGGAATCAATCAGCCCCAGCATTTT.

CDR3 protein: CASSQDPRGLYEQYF. Here the CDR3 DNA reads TGTGCCAGCAGCCAAGACCCCAGGGGGCTCTACGAGCAGTACTTC. V and J are TRBV3-1 (or the pseudogene TRBV3-2) and TRBJ2-7, with 8 bases aligning to TRBD1. V shed 0 bases and J 3 bases; nucleotides not matched to a gene: 4. Germline assignment: CDR1 LGHDT and CDR2 YNNKEL (reference sequence). CDR3 length: 15 residues.

In its sample, this clone was seen once. This chain uses TRBV11-2 with TRBJ2-5; 12 nucleotides line up with TRBD2. With 3 bases clipped from V and 3 bases from J, the junction kept 5 bases outside the gene matches. The CDR3 contains 16 residues. Germline values: CDR1 SGHAT, CDR2 FQNNGV. CDR3 DNA sequence: TGTGCCAGCAGCTTCCTAGGACTAGCGGGGAAAGAGACCCAGTACTTC. It specifies CASSFLGLAGKETQYF.

The J gene is TRBJ1-2, the V gene TRBV4-3; TRBD1 might be the D (5 bases). The V and J ends lost 0 bases and 3 bases respectively, with 14 bases between them. The CDR3 is 16 residues long. Per the germline V gene, CDR1 is LGHNA and CDR2 is YSLEER. The CDR3 sequence: CASSQDWDSGYYGYTF. The CDR3 DNA reads TGCGCCAGCAGCCAAGATTGGGACTCGGGATACTATGGCTACACCTTC.

The chain has TRBV27 and TRBJ1-1, with a tentative D call TRBD1 (5 bases). The V end was cut by 5 bases, the J end by 6 bases, with 13 bases between. The germline V gene has CDR1 MNHEY and CDR2 SMNVEV (reference sequence). The CDR3 is made up of 13 amino acids. The CDR3 DNA sequence: TGTGCCAGCAGTCTCGGACGAGGGGCTGAAGCTTTCTTT. This encodes CASSLGRGAEAFF.

Only a few counts were recorded for this clone. This sequence joins TRBV5-1 and TRBJ2-1; 7 nucleotides line up with TRBD2. Germline CDR1 and CDR2: SGHRS and YFSETQ. V trimming: 0 bases; J trimming: 5 bases; junction bases outside the gene matches: 5. The CDR3 runs 15 residues. CDR3 amino acids: CASSLVTGGDNEQFF. In nucleotides, the CDR3 is TGCGCCAGCAGCTTGGTGACGGGGGGAGACAATGAGCAGTTCTTC.

This chain joins TRBV5-6 and TRBJ1-3, with no clear D. The CDR3 runs 15 residues. Per germline, CDR1 SGHDT and CDR2 YYEEEE. Trimming took 2 bases from V and 0 from J, leaving 9 bases between them. CDR3 sequence reads: CASSFNRLSGNTIYF. The CDR3, as DNA: TGTGCCAGCAGCTTCAACAGACTCTCTGGAAACACCATATATTTT.

J is TRBJ2-3 and V is TRBV2; D call uncertain. The V end lost 6 bases, the J end lost 0 bases, and 7 bases lay between the germline ends. This CDR3 has 13 residues. Germline-derived CDR1 and CDR2 are SNHLY and FYNNEI. As DNA, the CDR3 is TGTGCCAGCAGGATTAGGAGCACAGATACGCAGTATTTT. Its translation is CASRIRSTDTQYF.

The chain combines TRBV5-1 with TRBJ2-1, with TRBD1 matching 9 bases. Germline V CDR1 and CDR2: SGHRS, YFSETQ. The V and J ends lost 1 base and 5 bases, in that order; junction bases with no gene match: 16. The CDR3 length is 19 residues. Written as DNA, the CDR3 is TGCGCCAGCAGCTTGAAGGCACAGGGGGCAAGAAGGGAAGACAATGAGCAGTTCTTC. This codes for CASSLKAQGARREDNEQFF.

The sample holds one count of this clone. J is TRBJ2-7 and V is TRBV6-5, with D maybe TRBD2 (6 bases). The V end lost 2 bases, the J end lost 4 bases, and 6 bases lay between the germline ends. The CDR3 is 12 residues long. The germline V gene has CDR1 MNHEY and CDR2 SVGAGI. This CDR3 reads CASSYGTYEQYF. The CDR3 coding sequence is TGTGCCAGCAGTTACGGGACTTACGAGCAGTACTTC.

The chain is built from TRBV28 and TRBJ2-7; the match to TRBD2 covers 9 bases. Germline V gene sequence: CDR1 MDHEN, CDR2 SYDVKM. This CDR3 is 15 amino acids long. V shed 3 bases and J 3 bases; nucleotides not matched to a gene: 6. DNA of the CDR3: TGTGCCAGCAGTTTGCCGACTAGCGGCCACTACGAGCAGTACTTC. It specifies CASSLPTSGHYEQYF.

The rearrangement links TRBV7-2 to TRBJ1-1, with D unclear. V lost 1 base to trimming and J lost 0 bases, with 9 bases between them. Germline V gene data show CDR1 as SGHTA and CDR2 as FQGNSA. The CDR3 totals 15 residues. Here the CDR3 DNA reads TGTGCCAGCAGCTTAGACATACAATTGAACACTGAAGCTTTCTTT. This sequence encodes CASSLDIQLNTEAFF.

This clone has more than one count but fewer than ten. V usage is TRBV6-5 and J usage is TRBJ1-1; D ambiguous. The V end lost 5 bases, the J end lost 4 bases, and 14 bases lay between the germline ends. CDR1 is MNHEY, CDR2 SVGAGI, per germline. This CDR3 has 14 amino acids. CDR3 amino acids: CASSLLTGGTEAFF. The CDR3 DNA follows: TGTGCCAGCAGTCTCCTTACGGGTGGCACTGAAGCTTTCTTT.

This sequence joins TRBV27 and TRBJ1-5, with no clear D. Trimming removed 6 bases at V and 0 bases at J, with 9 bases between. Looked up from germline, CDR1 is MNHEY and CDR2 is SMNVEV (reference sequence). The CDR3 has 14 amino acids. The CDR3 coding sequence is TGTGCCAGCAGACAACTTTATAGCAATCAGCCCCAGCATTTT. It encodes CASRQLYSNQPQHF.

The gene calls are TRBV7-9 and TRBJ2-1; the match to TRBD2 covers 8 bases. Losses at the gene ends were 5 bases for V and 7 bases for J; bases not matched to a gene: 10. The CDR3 runs to 15 residues. From germline, CDR1 is SEHNR and CDR2 FQNEAQ (reference sequence). The CDR3: CASSAGRAGTNEQFF. The CDR3 region has the DNA TGTGCCAGCAGCGCCGGGAGGGCTGGGACGAATGAGCAGTTCTTC. The full variable domain, with the rest looked up from reference TRBV7-9 and TRBJ2-1, is DTGVSQNPRHKITKRGQNVTFRCDPISEHNRLYWYRQTLGQGPEFLTYFQNEAQLEKSRLLSDRFSAERPKGSFSTLEIQRTEQGDSAMYLCASSAGRAGTNEQFFGPGTRLTVL.

The V call is TRBV7-9, the J call TRBJ1-5; D gene uncertain. The length of the CDR3 is 14 residues. Per the germline V gene, CDR1 is SEHNR and CDR2 is FQNEAQ (reference sequence). The ends were cut back, 5 bases at V and 0 bases at J, with 8 bases in the middle. CDR3 in DNA: TGTGCCAGCAGCGGCTATTCTAGCAATCAGCCCCAGCATTTT. It encodes CASSGYSSNQPQHF.

V is TRBV29-1 and J is TRBJ1-2; D gene unclear. Trimming shortened V by 7 bases and J by 6 bases, and 12 bases separated the two germline ends. Germline lookup yields CDR1 SQVTM and CDR2 ANQGSEA. The CDR3 is 11 amino acids. The CDR3, as DNA: TGCAGCGGGCGGAGGGAGCATGGCTACACCTTC. It is translated as CSGRREHGYTF. The whole variable domain, remainder taken from reference TRBV29-1 and TRBJ1-2, is SAVISQKPSRDICQRGTSLTIQCQVDSQVTMMFWYRQQPGQSLTLIATANQGSEATYESGFVIDKFPISRPNLTFSTLTVSNMSPEDSSIYLCSGRREHGYTFGSGTRLTVV.

The chain carries TRBV9 and TRBJ1-1; 7 bases map to TRBD1. After removal of 4 bases from V and 4 bases from J, the junction contained 7 bases not matched to a gene. In germline, CDR1 is SGDLS, CDR2 YYNGEE. This CDR3 has 14 amino acids. CDR3 amino acids: CASSSMTGRTEAFF. The DNA of the CDR3 is TGTGCCAGCAGCTCTATGACAGGGCGCACTGAAGCTTTCTTT.

The rearrangement uses TRBV7-2 and TRBJ2-4, with TRBD2 matching 10 bases. The V and J ends lost 3 bases and 3 bases, in that order; junction bases with no gene match: 5. Germline CDR1 reads SGHTA; CDR2 reads FQGNSA. The CDR3 runs 16 residues. CDR3 amino acids: CASSFASGGGKNIQYF. The CDR3, as DNA: TGTGCCAGCAGCTTTGCTAGCGGGGGTGGCAAAAACATTCAGTACTTC.

V gene TRBV19 combines with J gene TRBJ2-6; D may be TRBD2 (6 bases). Looked up from germline, CDR1 is LNHDA and CDR2 is SQIVND (reference sequence). V was trimmed by 7 bases and J by 0 bases, leaving 19 bases between them. The CDR3 is 18 residues long. CDR3 in amino acids: CASMVPGLRSSGANVLTF. In nucleotides, the CDR3 is TGTGCCAGTATGGTACCGGGACTTCGGAGCTCTGGGGCCAACGTCCTGACTTTC.

This chain links TRBV27 with TRBJ2-1; D is perhaps TRBD2 (7 bases). Germline V gene lookup returns CDR1 MNHEY and CDR2 SMNVEV (reference sequence). Trimming cost V 9 bases and J 4 bases, with 22 bases left between them. There are 16 residues in the CDR3. The CDR3 loop reads CARRHRGGALYNEQFF. Written as DNA, the CDR3 is TGTGCCAGGAGACACCGTGGGGGGGCATTATACAATGAGCAGTTCTTC.